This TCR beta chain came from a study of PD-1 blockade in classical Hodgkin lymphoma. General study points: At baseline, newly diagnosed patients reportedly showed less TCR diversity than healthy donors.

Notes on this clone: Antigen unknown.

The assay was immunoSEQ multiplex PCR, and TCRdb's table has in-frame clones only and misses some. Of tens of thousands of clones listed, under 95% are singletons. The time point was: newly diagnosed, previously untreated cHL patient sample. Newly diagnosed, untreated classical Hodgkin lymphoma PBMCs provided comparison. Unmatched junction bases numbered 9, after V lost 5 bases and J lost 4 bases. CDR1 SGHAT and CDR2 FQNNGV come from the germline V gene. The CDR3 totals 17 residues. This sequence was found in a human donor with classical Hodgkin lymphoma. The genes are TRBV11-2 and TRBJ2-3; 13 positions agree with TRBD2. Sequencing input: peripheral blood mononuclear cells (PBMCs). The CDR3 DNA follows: TGTGCCAGCAGCATTTGGACTAGCGGGAGAGGTCCAGATACGCAGTATTTT. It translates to CASSIWTSGRGPDTQYF. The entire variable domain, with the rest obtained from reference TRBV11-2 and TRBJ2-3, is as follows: EAGVAQSPRYKIIEKRQSVAFWCNPISGHATLYWYQQILGQGPKLLIQFQNNGVVDDSQLPKDRFSAERLKGVDSTLKIQPAKLEDSAVYLCASSIWTSGRGPDTQYFGPGTRLTVL.